This T cell receptor beta chain was sequenced during a study of shared clonotypes between healthy human individuals. Background on the study: Each donor had three CD4 naive, three CD4 memory, two CD8 naive and one CD8 memory plate.

Notes on the study in general: Some naive CD4 clonotypes, around 5%, turned up in common across a handful of donors.

The V gene lost 2 bases and the J gene lost 6 bases, with 9 bases spanning the gap. The length of the CDR3 is 12 residues. The germline CDR1 and CDR2 sequences are SGHRS and YFSETQ. Some clones are missing from TCRdb's copy, which holds only in-frame ones; the method was immunoSEQ multiplex PCR. The repertoire holds 1,500,000 or so clones, with 98% as singletons. As to this clone: The antigen remains unidentified.

HIV-negative, healthy adults without recent acute infections or vaccinations were the donors. The J gene is TRBJ2-7, the V gene TRBV5-1, with D possibly being TRBD1 (5 bases). This sequence was found in a young man in good health. The sequenced sample consisted of naive CD4+ T cells sorted from blood. The subset is: CD45RA+ positively selected. CDR3 amino acids: CASSFGHTEQYF. CDR3 bases: TGCGCCAGCAGCTTTGGACATACCGAGCAGTACTTC. Based on the CDR3 plus reference TRBV5-1 and TRBJ2-7, the full variable domain is KAGVTQTPRYLIKTRGQQVTLSCSPISGHRSVSWYQQTPGQGLQFLFEYFSETQRNKGNFPGRFSGRQFSNSRSEMNVSTLELGDSALYLCASSFGHTEQYFGPGTRLTVT.